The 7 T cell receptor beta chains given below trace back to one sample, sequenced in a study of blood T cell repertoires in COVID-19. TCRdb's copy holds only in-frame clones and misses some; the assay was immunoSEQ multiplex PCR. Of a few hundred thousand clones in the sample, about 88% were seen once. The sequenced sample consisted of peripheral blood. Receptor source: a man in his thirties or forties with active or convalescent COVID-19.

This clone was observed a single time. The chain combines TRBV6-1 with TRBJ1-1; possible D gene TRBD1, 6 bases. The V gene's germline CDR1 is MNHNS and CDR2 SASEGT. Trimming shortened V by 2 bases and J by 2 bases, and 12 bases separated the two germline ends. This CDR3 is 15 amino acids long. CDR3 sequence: CASSELGQRNTEAFF. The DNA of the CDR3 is TGTGCCAGCAGTGAACTAGGACAGCGAAACACTGAAGCTTTCTTT.

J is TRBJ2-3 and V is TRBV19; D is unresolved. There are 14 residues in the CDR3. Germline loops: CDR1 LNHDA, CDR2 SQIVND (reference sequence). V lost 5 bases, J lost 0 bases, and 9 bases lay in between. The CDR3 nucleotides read TGTGCCAGTAGTTACATGCCTAGCACAGATACGCAGTATTTT. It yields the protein CASSYMPSTDTQYF.

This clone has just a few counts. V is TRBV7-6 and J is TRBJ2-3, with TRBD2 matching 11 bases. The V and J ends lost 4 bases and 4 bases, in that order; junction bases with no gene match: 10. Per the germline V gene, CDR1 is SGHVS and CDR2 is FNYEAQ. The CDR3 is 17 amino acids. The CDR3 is CASSSALAGALSDTQYF. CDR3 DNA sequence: TGTGCCAGCAGCTCAGCACTAGCGGGGGCTTTATCAGATACGCAGTATTTT.

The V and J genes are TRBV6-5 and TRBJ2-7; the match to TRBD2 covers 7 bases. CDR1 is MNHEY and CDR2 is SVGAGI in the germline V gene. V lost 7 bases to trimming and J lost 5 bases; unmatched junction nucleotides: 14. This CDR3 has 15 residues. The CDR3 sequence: CASTPGGRGIHEQYF. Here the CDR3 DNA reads TGTGCCAGCACCCCGGGTGGGAGGGGTATCCACGAGCAGTACTTC.

The CDR3 reads CASSSFMRWNGYTF. The CDR3 DNA follows: TGTGCCAGCAGTTCCTTTATGAGGTGGAATGGCTACACCTTC. The genes are TRBV6-5 and TRBJ1-2; D unresolved. The CDR3 has 14 amino acids. Germline V gives CDR1 MNHEY, CDR2 SVGAGI. The ends were cut back, 4 bases at V and 6 bases at J, with 15 bases in the middle.

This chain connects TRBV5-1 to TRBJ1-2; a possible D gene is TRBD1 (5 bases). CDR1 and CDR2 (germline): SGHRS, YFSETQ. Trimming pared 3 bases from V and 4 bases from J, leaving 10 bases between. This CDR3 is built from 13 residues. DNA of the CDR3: TGCGCCAGCAGCTCGGGGGGTGGCTATGGCTACACCTTC. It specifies CASSSGGGYGYTF.

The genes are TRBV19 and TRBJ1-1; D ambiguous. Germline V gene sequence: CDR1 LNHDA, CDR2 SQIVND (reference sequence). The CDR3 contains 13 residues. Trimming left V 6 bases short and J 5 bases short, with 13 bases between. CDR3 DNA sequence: TGTGCCAGTAGCCCTAGTGAATGGACTGAAGCTTTCTTT. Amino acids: CASSPSEWTEAFF. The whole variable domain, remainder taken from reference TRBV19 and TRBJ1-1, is DGGITQSPKYLFRKEGQNVTLSCEQNLNHDAMYWYRQDPGQGLRLIYYSQIVNDFQKGDIAEGYSVSREKKESFPLTVTSAQKNPTAFYLCASSPSEWTEAFFGQGTRLTVV.